This T cell receptor beta chain comes out of a study of T-cell memory formation after mild COVID-19. Looking at the study overall: Clusters were largely donor specific.

This clonotype has a handful of counts. The CDR3 consists of 14 residues. V gave up 5 bases and J gave up 4 bases, with 14 bases separating them. TCRdb reprocessed the 5' RACE reads via MiXCR and lists one record per CDR3 protein. The table records 470,000 or so distinct CDR3 sequences, around 27% of them present only once. The sequence was collected from an adult woman who had mild COVID-19 (a few samples of this study predate the infection). Cell type and time point are not known. The chain employs TRBV12-3 or TRBV12-4 and TRBJ1-2; D gene ambiguous. What was sequenced was PBMCs or a T cell subset sorted from them (not recorded which). The CDR3 reads CASSPRVQSYGYTF. The CDR3 DNA sequence: TGTGCCAGCAGTCCGAGGGTACAGTCCTATGGCTACACCTTC.